Reported below is one TCR beta chain. Its target is unknown. Other DNA sequences from this sample encode an identical CDR3 as well. This CDR3 has 12 residues. V lost 6 bases and J lost 0, with 6 bases in between. Germline V gene sequence: CDR1 MDHEN, CDR2 SYDVKM. Method: immunoSEQ multiplex PCR; TCRdb's copy keeps in-frame clones and lacks some. The sample includes some 2,000,000 clones, almost 96% of them seen just once. The sample belongs to a study of shared clonotypes between healthy human individuals. On the study more broadly: A few men and a couple of women, aged 18 to 49, were donors.

Study results and limitations: Around 5.3% of naive CD4 clonotypes were shared across four donors. Expectations were that clonotype sharing among donors would be affected by sequencing depth. Larger estimated richness was generally seen in naive subsets than in memory subsets.

The rearrangement joins TRBV28 to TRBJ2-7, with D hard to call. The receptor was derived from a man aged 18 to 35 in good health. Sequencing was done on a sample of naive CD4+ T cells sorted from blood. This sample's subset: CD45RA+ positively selected. The CDR3 loop reads CASSHNSYEQYF. In DNA, the CDR3 is TGTGCCAGCAGCCATAACTCCTACGAGCAGTACTTC.